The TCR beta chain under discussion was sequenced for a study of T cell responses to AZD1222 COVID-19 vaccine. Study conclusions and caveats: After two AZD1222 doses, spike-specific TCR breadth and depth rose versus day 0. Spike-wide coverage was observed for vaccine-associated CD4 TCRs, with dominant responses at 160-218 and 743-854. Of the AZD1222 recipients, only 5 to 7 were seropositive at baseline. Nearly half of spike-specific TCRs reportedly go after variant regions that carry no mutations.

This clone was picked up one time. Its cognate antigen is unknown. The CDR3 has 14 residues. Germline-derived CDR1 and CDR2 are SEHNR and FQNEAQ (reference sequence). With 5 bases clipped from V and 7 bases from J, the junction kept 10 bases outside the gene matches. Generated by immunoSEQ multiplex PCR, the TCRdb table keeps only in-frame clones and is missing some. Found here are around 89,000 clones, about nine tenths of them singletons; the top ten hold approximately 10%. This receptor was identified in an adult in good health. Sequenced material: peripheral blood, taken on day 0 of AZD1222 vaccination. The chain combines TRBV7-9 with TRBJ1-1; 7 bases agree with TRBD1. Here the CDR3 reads CASSAQTGSGEAFF. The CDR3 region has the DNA TGTGCCAGCAGCGCTCAGACAGGGTCGGGTGAAGCTTTCTTT. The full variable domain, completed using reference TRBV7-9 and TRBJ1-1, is DTGVSQNPRHKITKRGQNVTFRCDPISEHNRLYWYRQTLGQGPEFLTYFQNEAQLEKSRLLSDRFSAERPKGSFSTLEIQRTEQGDSAMYLCASSAQTGSGEAFFGQGTRLTVV.